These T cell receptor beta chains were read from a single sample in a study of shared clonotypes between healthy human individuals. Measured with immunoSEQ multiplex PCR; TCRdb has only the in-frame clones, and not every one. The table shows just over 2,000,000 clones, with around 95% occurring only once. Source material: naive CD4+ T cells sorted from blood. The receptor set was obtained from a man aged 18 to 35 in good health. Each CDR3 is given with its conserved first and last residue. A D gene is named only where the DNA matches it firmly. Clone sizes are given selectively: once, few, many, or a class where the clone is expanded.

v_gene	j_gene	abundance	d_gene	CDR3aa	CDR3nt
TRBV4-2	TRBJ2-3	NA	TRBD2	CASSRPTGTPGRGRYAVF	TGTGCCAGCAGCCGGCCCACGGGGACCCCAGGGAGGGGCAGATACGCAGTATTT
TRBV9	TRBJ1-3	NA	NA	CASSAGVEERIRPGNTIYF	TGTGCCAGCAGCGCAGGGGTTGAGGAGCGTATCCGGCCTGGAAACACCATATATTTT
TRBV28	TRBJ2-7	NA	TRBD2	CASSGTGGLKYEQYF	TGTGCCAGCAGTGGGACGGGGGGTTTAAAATACGAGCAGTACTTC
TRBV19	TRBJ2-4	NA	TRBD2	CASSIHLGLADLAKNIQYF	TGTGCCAGTAGTATCCACCTCGGGCTAGCGGATCTAGCCAAAAACATTCAGTACTTC
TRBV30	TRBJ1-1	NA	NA	CAWSTGRLWTEAFF	TGTGCCTGGAGTACGGGACGGCTGTGGACTGAAGCTTTCTTT
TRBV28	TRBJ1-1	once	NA	CASSLLAATEAFF	TGTGCCAGCAGTTTATTGGCAGCCACTGAAGCTTTCTTT
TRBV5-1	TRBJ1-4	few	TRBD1	CASSFTGVNEKLFF	TGCGCCAGCAGCTTTACAGGGGTTAATGAAAAACTGTTTTTT
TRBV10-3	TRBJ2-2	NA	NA	CAISESVQTGELFF	TGTGCCATCAGTGAGTCGGTTCAGACCGGGGAGCTGTTTTTT
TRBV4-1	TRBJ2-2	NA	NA	CASSQYFRDTGELFF	TGCGCCAGCAGCCAATACTTCAGGGACACCGGGGAGCTGTTTTTT
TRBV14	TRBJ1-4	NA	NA	CASSGTSGKANEKLFF	TGTGCCAGCAGCGGGACTTCGGGTAAAGCTAATGAAAAACTGTTTTTT
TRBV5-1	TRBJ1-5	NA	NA	CASSTNSNQPQHF	TGCGCCAGCAGCACAAATAGCAATCAGCCCCAGCATTTT
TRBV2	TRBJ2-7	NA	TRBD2	CASRAIHSGSSYEQYF	TGTGCCAGCAGGGCCATTCATAGCGGGAGCTCCTACGAGCAGTACTTC
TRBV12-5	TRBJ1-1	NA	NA	CASGLEVSNTEAFF	TGTGCTAGTGGTTTGGAAGTATCCAACACTGAAGCTTTCTTT
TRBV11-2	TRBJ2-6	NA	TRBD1	CASSLVTGGPGANVLTF	TGTGCCAGCAGCTTAGTCACAGGGGGCCCCGGGGCCAACGTCCTGACTTTC
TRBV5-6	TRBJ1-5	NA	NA	CASSLEQGSNQPQHF	TGTGCCAGCAGCTTGGAGCAGGGAAGCAATCAGCCCCAGCATTTT
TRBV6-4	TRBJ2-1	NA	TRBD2	CASSVSGLAGVLGEQFF	TGTGCCAGCAGTGTCTCGGGACTAGCGGGAGTTTTGGGTGAGCAGTTCTTC
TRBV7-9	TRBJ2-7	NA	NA	CASSFGAGRSYEQYF	TGTGCCAGCAGCTTCGGGGCAGGGCGCTCCTACGAGCAGTACTTC
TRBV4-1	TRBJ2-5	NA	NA	CASSLFESWETQYF	TGCGCCAGCAGCCTATTCGAATCATGGGAGACCCAGTACTTC
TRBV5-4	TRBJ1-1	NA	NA	CASSSLQGGTEAFF	TGTGCCAGCAGCTCATTACAGGGTGGCACTGAAGCTTTCTTT
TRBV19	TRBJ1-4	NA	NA	CASSTLDMAREKLFF	TGTGCCAGTAGTACACTGGACATGGCTCGGGAAAAACTGTTTTTT
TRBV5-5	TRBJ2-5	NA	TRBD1	CASSDPTGGETQYF	TGTGCCAGCAGCGACCCTACAGGGGGAGAGACCCAGTACTTC
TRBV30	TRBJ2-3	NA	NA	CAWRGSYTQYF	TGTGCCTGGAGAGGGTCGTATACGCAGTATTTT
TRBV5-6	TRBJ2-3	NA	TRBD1	CASSSTGGEGTQYF	TGTGCCAGCAGCTCGACAGGGGGCGAGGGCACGCAGTATTTT
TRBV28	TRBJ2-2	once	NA	CASLNRNTGELFF	TGTGCCAGCCTTAACAGGAACACCGGGGAGCTGTTTTTT
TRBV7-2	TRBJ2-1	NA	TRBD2	CASSLGGISGRPFF	TGTGCCAGCAGCTTAGGGGGCATTAGCGGGAGACCGTTCTTC
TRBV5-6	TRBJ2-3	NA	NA	CASSLGLASYTDTQYF	TGTGCCAGCAGCTTGGGTCTAGCTTCTTACACAGATACGCAGTATTTT
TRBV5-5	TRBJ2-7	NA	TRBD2	CASSLDLAGPLGEQYF	TGTGCCAGCAGCTTGGATCTAGCGGGACCATTGGGCGAGCAGTACTTC
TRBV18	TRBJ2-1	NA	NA	CASSPDSSEQFF	TGTGCCAGCTCCCCGGACAGCTCTGAGCAGTTCTTC
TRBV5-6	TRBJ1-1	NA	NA	CASSFGIGADTEAFF	TGTGCCAGCAGTTTTGGGATTGGAGCGGACACTGAAGCTTTCTTT
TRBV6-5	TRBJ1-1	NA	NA	CASSRDGTEAFF	TGTGCCAGCAGCCGGGACGGCACTGAAGCTTTCTTT
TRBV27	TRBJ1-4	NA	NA	CASSLGQANEKLFF	TGTGCCAGCAGTTTAGGGCAGGCCAATGAAAAACTGTTTTTT
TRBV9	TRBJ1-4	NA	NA	CASSNTLWGEKLFF	TGTGCCAGCAGTAACACACTCTGGGGAGAAAAACTGTTTTTT
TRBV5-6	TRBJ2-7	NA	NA	CASSSGGPGAQYF	TGTGCCAGCAGCTCGGGCGGACCGGGAGCGCAGTACTTC
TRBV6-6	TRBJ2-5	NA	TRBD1	CASSWDRNQETQYF	TGTGCCAGCAGCTGGGACAGGAACCAAGAGACCCAGTACTTC
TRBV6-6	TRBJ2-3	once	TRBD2	CASRQGLAGGEDTQYF	TGTGCCAGCAGACAGGGACTAGCGGGAGGGGAGGATACGCAGTATTTT
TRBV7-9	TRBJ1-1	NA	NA	CASSWEGTEAFF	TGTGCCAGCAGCTGGGAAGGCACTGAAGCTTTCTTT
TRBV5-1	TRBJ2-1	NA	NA	CASSLESGANEQFF	TGCGCCAGCAGCTTGGAGTCAGGGGCCAATGAGCAGTTCTTC
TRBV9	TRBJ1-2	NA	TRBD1	CASSVETGRPFF	TGTGCCAGCAGCGTAGAGACAGGGAGGCCTTTCTTC
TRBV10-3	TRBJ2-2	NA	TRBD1	CAIGGQGAVELFF	TGTGCCATCGGTGGACAGGGGGCAGTAGAGCTGTTTTTT
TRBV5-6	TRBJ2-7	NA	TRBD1	CASSYLATGQLYEQYF	TGTGCCAGCAGCTATCTGGCCACGGGACAGCTCTACGAGCAGTACTTC
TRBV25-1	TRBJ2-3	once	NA	CASGLEGTDTQYF	TGTGCCAGCGGGCTGGAGGGCACAGATACGCAGTATTTT
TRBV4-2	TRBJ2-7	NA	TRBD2	CASSQDEYSGGSYEQYF	TGTGCCAGCAGCCAAGATGAATATAGCGGGGGGTCCTACGAGCAGTACTTC